The present T cell receptor beta chain was sequenced within a study of blood T cell repertoires in COVID-19. In the study overall: The study drew acute and convalescent COVID-19 samples from the United States, Italy and Spain. T cells, B-cell-depleted T cells, or PBMCs provided the cDNA or gDNA that served as material.

The CDR3 contains 16 residues. The trim removed 2 bases at V and 5 bases at J, leaving 12 bases unmatched. Per the germline V gene, CDR1 is GTSNPN and CDR2 is SVGIG (reference sequence). Original processing methods: For nucleated cells, counts were estimated from reference gene primer amplification. This table comes from immunoSEQ multiplex PCR, and its TCRdb copy is limited to in-frame clones, with some not included. V, J and clone size are taken as reported in that table, and D and trimming were inferred from the DNA itself. The data contain approximately 80,000 clones, approximately 83% of them singletons.

Sequenced: peripheral blood. The genes are TRBV30 and TRBJ2-5; 9 positions agree with TRBD1. The clonotype comes from a woman in her 70s with acute or convalescent COVID-19. The CDR3 sequence: CAWSPPKGQGSETQYF. CDR3 in DNA: TGTGCCTGGAGTCCTCCTAAGGGACAGGGTTCCGAGACCCAGTACTTC.